This entry features one T cell receptor (beta chain) sequence. Antigen specificity is unknown. This entry comes from a study of OX40 agonist ivuxolimab in advanced cancers. Whole-study results and caveats: Averaging showed that CD8+ T cells had more expanded clones than CD4+ did.

Systemic immunosuppression or autoimmune disease history was grounds to exclude patients. Clones were sequenced by immunoSEQ multiplex PCR, and TCRdb holds only the in-frame ones, with some missing. This table has approximately 82,000 clones, around 94% appearing once. CDR3 length equals 16 residues. Germline CDR1 is MGHRA and CDR2 is YSYEKL. V was cut by 2 bases and J by 4 bases, with 15 bases left in between. The specimen comprised CD4+ or CD8+ T cells sorted from blood, sampled in a trial of the OX40 agonist ivuxolimab. This sequence joins TRBV4-1 and TRBJ2-1, with D tentatively TRBD2 (6 bases). This receptor was obtained from an adult with an advanced solid tumor such as melanoma, head and neck, liver or kidney cancer. Here the CDR3 DNA reads TGCGCCAGCAGCCAACCTTCGGGACTCAATTACAATGAGCAGTTCTTC. This sequence encodes CASSQPSGLNYNEQFF.